This is a list of T cell receptor beta chains from one sample in a study of shared clonotypes between healthy human individuals. The repertoire was sequenced with immunoSEQ multiplex PCR; TCRdb's copy has only in-frame clones and lacks some. The sample includes 470,000 or so clones, roughly 80% of them seen just once. Sequencing was performed on PBMCs. These TCRs come from a woman aged 40 to 49 in good health. Some clones in this sample may be carry-over from other donors' samples. CDR3s include the opening cysteine and the closing phenylalanine or tryptophan. D genes are given only for firm matches. A row's size may be missing; if present it is once, few, many or a size class.

>TRBJ1-4|-|-|TRBV2
TGTGCCAGCGGGACCGGGACCCGATATGGGAAACTGTTTTTT
CASGTGTRYGKLFF
>TRBJ2-7|-|-|TRBV7-9
TGTGCCAGCGCCCTTGACGGGGGCTCCTACGAGCAGTACTTC
CASALDGGSYEQYF
>TRBJ2-5|once|-|TRBV6-5
TGTGCCAGCGTGGCACAAGAGACCCAGTACTTC
CASVAQETQYF
>TRBJ2-7|-|-|TRBV28
TGTGCCAGCAGTGGCACATTCTACGAGCAGTACTTC
CASSGTFYEQYF
>TRBJ2-7|few|-|TRBV2
TGTGCCAGCGGGGGCAGCTCCTACGAGCAGTACTTC
CASGGSSYEQYF
>TRBJ2-7|-|TRBD1|TRBV6-5
TGTGCCAGCAGTCGCGACAGGGGGCAGCGCGAGCAGTACTTC
CASSRDRGQREQYF
>TRBJ1-1|-|TRBD1|TRBV7-3
TGTGCCAGCAGCGTCTCGGAGGGGGCGGGTGAAGCTTTCTTT
CASSVSEGAGEAFF
>TRBJ2-7|-|-|TRBV30
TGTGCCTGGAGGGACTCCTACTCGGGGGAGCAGTACTTC
CAWRDSYSGEQYF
>TRBJ2-3|few|-|TRBV7-3
TGTGCCAGCAGCGCTACTGCGGCCACAGATACGCAGTATTTT
CASSATAATDTQYF
>TRBJ1-5|-|-|TRBV5-6
TGTGCCAGCAGCTTGGCCGCGGGGAGCAATCAGCCCCAGCATTTT
CASSLAAGSNQPQHF
>TRBJ2-1|-|TRBD1|TRBV18
TGTGCCAGCTCACCGAACCCGGGACAGGGGCTTAGTGAGCAGTTCTTC
CASSPNPGQGLSEQFF
>TRBJ2-3|-|-|TRBV5-1
TGCGCCAGCAGCTCCGTGGGAAGCACAGATACGCAGTATTTT
CASSSVGSTDTQYF
>TRBJ2-7|-|-|TRBV18
TGTGCCAGCTCACCACCGGGCATCATTTACGAGCAGTACTTC
CASSPPGIIYEQYF
>TRBJ2-1|-|-|TRBV6-5
TGTGCCAGCAGTTTCTCTGGGCCTAGGGGCGATGAGCAGTTCTTC
CASSFSGPRGDEQFF
>TRBJ2-1|-|-|TRBV10-3
TGTGCCATCAGCCCTCATGTCGGGGGCAATGAGCAGTTCTTC
CAISPHVGGNEQFF
>TRBJ2-2|few|TRBD2|TRBV4-1
TGCGCCAGCAGCCAATTACTAGCGGGAGAAGGGGCCGGGGAGCTGTTTTTT
CASSQLLAGEGAGELFF
>TRBJ1-3|many|-|TRBV10-1
TGCGCCAGCAGTGAGTCTGGGTCGGGAAACACCATATATTTT
CASSESGSGNTIYF
>TRBJ1-2|-|-|TRBV7-2
TGTGCCAGCAGCACAAGGGCAGGGGATAACTATGGCTACACCTTC
CASSTRAGDNYGYTF
>TRBJ2-3|few|-|TRBV7-2
TGTGCCAGCAGCTTAAATTTTGATACGCAGTATTTT
CASSLNFDTQYF
>TRBJ1-5|-|-|TRBV15
TGTGCCACCAGCAGAGACCAGGGAGGTTTTCAGCCCCAGCATTTT
CATSRDQGGFQPQHF
>TRBJ2-7|-|-|TRBV29-1
TGCAGCGTTGTTAGCGCCTACGAGCAGTACTTC
CSVVSAYEQYF
>TRBJ2-1|-|TRBD1|TRBV7-8
TGTGCCAGCAGCGGCGGGACAGGTCCATGGCATGAGCAGTTCTTC
CASSGGTGPWHEQFF
>TRBJ1-1|-|-|TRBV14
TGTGCCAGCAGCCAAGATTTCGAAACTGAAGCTTTCTTT
CASSQDFETEAFF
>TRBJ1-1|-|-|TRBV9
TGTGCCAGCACCAGGACAGTCCACCAGAACACTGAAGCTTTCTTT
CASTRTVHQNTEAFF
>TRBJ2-2|-|-|TRBV11-2
TGTGCCAGCAGCTTAGAACGGACCGGGGAGCTGTTTTTT
CASSLERTGELFF
>TRBJ1-2|once|TRBD1|TRBV28
TGTGCCAGCCACAGGGGGCGCATCTATGGCTACACCTTC
CASHRGRIYGYTF
>TRBJ1-1|-|-|TRBV7-3
TGTGCCAGCAGCTCGCGGTGGGGCACTGAAGCTTTCTTT
CASSSRWGTEAFF
>TRBJ2-3|-|TRBD1|TRBV18
TGTGCCAGCTCTCGGGACAGGGTAAAGACAGATACGCAGTATTTT
CASSRDRVKTDTQYF
>TRBJ2-7|-|TRBD1|TRBV4-1
TGCGCCGGCAGCCAAGTGTATGGAGGACAGGGGGCGCGGAGTTTCCGGGACGAGCAGTACTTC
CAGSQVYGGQGARSFRDEQYF
>TRBJ2-1|-|-|TRBV4-1
TGCGCCAGCAGCCCTTCACCCTACAATGAGCAGTTCTTC
CASSPSPYNEQFF
>TRBJ1-4|-|-|TRBV18
TGTGCCAGCTCACCAGGACAGAATGAAAAACTGTTTTTT
CASSPGQNEKLFF
>TRBJ2-5|few|-|TRBV18
TGTGCCAGCTCACGTCATAGGGGCGAAGAGACCCAGTACTTC
CASSRHRGEETQYF
>TRBJ2-2|-|-|TRBV15
TGTGCCACCAGCAGGGCCCAGGGAGAGGGGACCGGGGAGCTGTTTTTT
CATSRAQGEGTGELFF
>TRBJ1-1|-|-|TRBV4-3
TGCGCCAGCAGCCAAGATCTAGGGACTGAAGCTTTCTTT
CASSQDLGTEAFF
>TRBJ1-4|-|-|TRBV28
TGTGCCAGCACACATCCCACCAGGGAAAAACTGTTTTTT
CASTHPTREKLFF
>TRBJ2-1|few|TRBD2|TRBV7-9
TGTGCCAGCAGCCCCCATGGACTAGCGGGCTCCTACAATGAGCAGTTCTTC
CASSPHGLAGSYNEQFF
>TRBJ2-1|few|-|TRBV19
TGTGCCAGTAGTATCCAGATCCGCGGCAATGAGCAGTTCTTC
CASSIQIRGNEQFF
>TRBJ1-5|-|-|TRBV30
TGTGCCTGGAGTGGGGATAGCAATCAGCCCCAGCATTTT
CAWSGDSNQPQHF